This T cell receptor (beta chain) appears in the sequencing data of a study of T cells in pancreatic ductal adenocarcinoma. Study conclusions and caveats: Unique clonotypes were about 8.2-fold more numerous in blood than in tumor. No significant tumor-blood clonality difference; means were about 0.12 and 0.073. Tumor-versus-blood clonality comparisons may be biased toward lower tumor diversity.

Selected pancreatic ductal adenocarcinoma patients had undergone surgery without neoadjuvant therapy. Data came from immunoSEQ multiplex PCR; TCRdb stores just in-frame clones and leaves some out. The sample comprises over 100,000 clones, around 96% of which are singletons, and less than 4% rests with the top ten. Comment on this clone: Its target is not known.

V was pared by 5 bases and J by 3 bases, with 2 bases of the junction left unmatched. CDR1 SNHLY and CDR2 FYNNEI come from the germline V gene. The CDR3 length is 13 residues. The origin of this receptor is a human donor with pancreatic ductal adenocarcinoma. The chain employs TRBV2 and TRBJ1-1, with 8 bases matching TRBD1. The sequencing input was PBMCs. CDR3 DNA sequence: TGTGCCAGCAGTTCACAGGGGGACACTGAAGCTTTCTTT. It encodes CASSSQGDTEAFF.